The 31 T cell receptor beta chains listed next were all sequenced from one sample in a study of cytomegalovirus exposure and HLA in healthy donors. It was with 60 Vbeta and 13 Jbeta primers that the PCR ran. Some clones are missing from TCRdb's copy, which holds only in-frame ones; the method was immunoSEQ multiplex PCR. Counted here are some 190,000 clones, 65% to 75% occurring once; the ten biggest clones make up approximately 5%. Sequencing was performed on PBMCs. The receptor source for this set is a young man in good health and CMV-seropositive.

The V and J genes are TRBV6-6 and TRBJ2-7, with D maybe TRBD2 (6 bases). Germline assignment: CDR1 MNHNY and CDR2 SVGAGI (reference sequence). With 6 bases removed from V and 2 bases from J, the gap between germline ends came to 14 bases. This CDR3 comprises 14 residues. CDR3 sequence reads: CASRNSGVAYEQYF. For the CDR3, the DNA is TGTGCCAGCAGAAACTCGGGGGTCGCCTACGAGCAGTACTTC.

This chain uses TRBV2 with TRBJ2-2; a weak D match, TRBD1 (5 bases). Looked up from germline, CDR1 is SNHLY and CDR2 is FYNNEI. The CDR3 is 13 residues long. The V end lost 8 bases, the J end lost 4 bases, and 11 bases lay between the germline ends. The CDR3: CASGQGGTGELFF. CDR3 DNA: TGTGCCAGCGGGCAGGGTGGCACCGGGGAGCTGTTTTTT.

The J gene is TRBJ2-7, the V gene TRBV7-2; 7 bases align to TRBD2. The ends lost 3 bases at V and 7 bases at J; junction bases unmatched: 12. Germline V gene sequence: CDR1 SGHTA, CDR2 FQGNSA. The CDR3 length is 15 residues. The DNA of the CDR3 is TGTGCCAGCAGCTTCTTCCCTGCGCCGGGAGGTGAGCAGTACTTC. This codes for CASSFFPAPGGEQYF.

This chain joins TRBV4-2 and TRBJ2-7, with 11 bases lining up with TRBD1. CDR1 is LGHNA and CDR2 is YNFKEQ in the germline V gene. Trimming took 3 bases from V and 3 from J; bases not matched to a gene: 4. This CDR3 has 15 residues. The CDR3 is CASSQDRGQGYEQYF. The CDR3 region has the DNA TGTGCCAGCAGCCAGGACAGGGGGCAGGGCTACGAGCAGTACTTC.

This clone has a handful of counts. The V call is TRBV5-4, the J call TRBJ2-7; 8 nucleotides agree with TRBD2. Losses at the gene ends were 0 bases for V and 0 bases for J; bases not matched to a gene: 2. Germline V gives CDR1 SGHNT, CDR2 YYREEE (reference sequence). CDR3 length equals 15 residues. In DNA, the CDR3 is TGTGCCAGCAGCTTGGACGGGGGGGGCTCCTACGAGCAGTACTTC. Amino acids: CASSLDGGGSYEQYF.

This clone was recorded a few times. J is TRBJ2-2 and V is TRBV9; 13 nucleotides align to TRBD2. The V gene's germline CDR1 is SGDLS and CDR2 YYNGEE. The junction had 13 bases not matched to a gene; V was cut back by 4 bases and J by 7 bases. The CDR3 totals 18 residues. The CDR3 DNA is TGTGCCAGCAGCCCCGGCGGAGGACTAGCGGGAGCACACGGGGAGCTGTTTTTT. Its translation is CASSPGGGLAGAHGELFF.

This sequence joins TRBV6-5 and TRBJ1-3, with a weak D call TRBD1 (5 bases). CDR1 and CDR2 (germline): MNHEY, SVGAGI. Trimming stripped 7 bases from V and 0 bases from J, with 13 bases between. The CDR3 length is 15 residues. CDR3 sequence: CASMGGLGSGNTIYF. In DNA form, the CDR3 reads TGTGCCAGCATGGGGGGTTTAGGCTCTGGAAACACCATATATTTT.

This rearrangement joins TRBV19 to TRBJ2-7, with TRBD1 identical over 9 bases. Germline loops: CDR1 LNHDA, CDR2 SQIVND (reference sequence). The CDR3 extends over 15 amino acids. The ends lost 6 bases at V and 2 bases at J; junction bases unmatched: 8. The CDR3 sequence is CASRMMGQGTYEQYF. In nucleotides, the CDR3 is TGTGCCAGTAGAATGATGGGACAGGGAACCTACGAGCAGTACTTC.

The chain joins TRBV7-3 to TRBJ2-1, with D possibly TRBD2 on 5 matching bases. V was shortened by 4 bases and J by 6 bases, with 10 bases between the two germline ends. Germline assignment: CDR1 SGHTA and CDR2 FQGTGA. CDR3 size: 13 residues. CDR3 in amino acids: CASSSRTGNEQFF. In DNA, the CDR3 is TGTGCCAGCAGCTCCCGGACTGGCAATGAGCAGTTCTTC.

This chain links TRBV7-9 with TRBJ1-1, with a weak D call TRBD1 (5 bases). The CDR3 has 16 residues. Deletions cut 4 bases from V and 1 base from J, with 16 bases between. Germline V gene lookup returns CDR1 SEHNR and CDR2 FQNEAQ (reference sequence). CDR3 nucleotides: TGTGCCAGCAGCTCCGCCCCAGGGTCGTGGAACACTGAAGCTTTCTTT. This translates into CASSSAPGSWNTEAFF. Filled out from reference TRBV7-9 and TRBJ1-1, the complete variable domain reads DTGVSQNPRHKITKRGQNVTFRCDPISEHNRLYWYRQTLGQGPEFLTYFQNEAQLEKSRLLSDRFSAERPKGSFSTLEIQRTEQGDSAMYLCASSSAPGSWNTEAFFGQGTRLTVV.

Points on this clone: One junction end does not reproduce the germline sequence, and a read error may be involved. J is TRBJ2-2 and V is TRBV7-7; 7 positions agree with TRBD1. This CDR3 has 15 residues. Germline V lookup: CDR1 SSHAT, CDR2 FNYEAQ (reference sequence). CDR3 nucleotide sequence: TGTGCTAGCAGCTCCCACAGGGGTGTGGACGGGGAGCTGTTTTTT. Translating it yields CASSSHRGVDGELFF.

J is TRBJ2-1 and V is TRBV9; 8 bases map to TRBD2. Germline V lookup: CDR1 SGDLS, CDR2 YYNGEE. J was trimmed by 3 bases and V by 4 bases; bases with no gene match: 9. CDR3 length: 16 amino acids. Here the CDR3 reads CASSPPGGDYYNEQFF. The CDR3 region has the DNA TGTGCCAGCAGCCCCCCGGGAGGGGATTACTACAATGAGCAGTTCTTC.

The J gene is TRBJ1-6, the V gene TRBV6-5; TRBD1 matches at 9 bases. With V trimmed by 6 bases and J by 14 bases, 8 bases remained unmatched. The germline V gene encodes CDR1 MNHEY and CDR2 SVGAGI. The CDR3 sequence is 13 residues long. The CDR3 spells CASSWAGTGSLHF. The CDR3 DNA follows: TGTGCCAGCAGCTGGGCCGGGACAGGGTCCCTCCACTTT.

Only one count was recorded for this clone. The V and J genes are TRBV18 and TRBJ2-1; D is perhaps TRBD2 (5 bases). The ends were cut back, 5 bases at V and 15 bases at J, with 20 bases in the middle. Germline lookup yields CDR1 KGHSH and CDR2 LQKENI. This CDR3 spans 13 amino acids. This chain's CDR3 is CASSISSTPLPFF. The CDR3 DNA sequence: TGTGCCAGCTCAATTTCTAGCACTCCATTGCCGTTCTTC.

The rearrangement links TRBV4-2 to TRBJ1-3, with a possible D match to TRBD1 (6 bases). Germline loops: CDR1 LGHNA, CDR2 YNFKEQ. V was shortened by 3 bases and J by 1 base, with 10 bases between the two germline ends. This CDR3 spans 15 amino acids. This CDR3 is CASSHPRGSGNTIYF. CDR3 nucleotides: TGTGCCAGCAGCCACCCCAGGGGTTCTGGAAACACCATATATTTT.

The chain recombines TRBV7-2 with TRBJ1-4; 8 bases agree with TRBD1. The V segment lost 9 bases and the J segment 1 base; nucleotides outside the gene matches: 13. Germline CDR1 is SGHTA and CDR2 is FQGNSA. The CDR3 covers 17 residues. The DNA of the CDR3 is TGTGCCAGTCGACTAGGACAGGGACTTGTAACTAATGAAAAACTGTTTTTT. Translation gives CASRLGQGLVTNEKLFF.

This clone was seen once. The V and J genes are TRBV6-5 and TRBJ1-2; D not certain. Germline V gene sequence: CDR1 MNHEY, CDR2 SVGAGI. V was shortened by 5 bases and J by 2 bases, with 6 bases between the two germline ends. The CDR3 length is 12 residues. This CDR3 is CASSRANYGYTF. DNA for the CDR3: TGTGCCAGCAGTCGAGCGAACTATGGCTACACCTTC.

Only one count was recorded for this clone. The gene calls are TRBV6-6 and TRBJ1-1; 8 bases agree with TRBD1. CDR1 and CDR2 (germline): MNHNY, SVGAGI (reference sequence). There are 14 residues in the CDR3. After removal of 5 bases from V and 3 bases from J, the junction contained 5 bases not matched to a gene. The CDR3 region has the DNA TGTGCCAGCAGTACCGGACAGGGTCACACTGAAGCTTTCTTT. It translates to CASSTGQGHTEAFF.

This clone was seen a single time. The chain carries TRBV5-1 and TRBJ1-4, with D perhaps matching TRBD1 (5 bases). CDR1 SGHRS and CDR2 YFSETQ come from the germline V gene. This CDR3 comprises 14 residues. V was pared by 6 bases and J by 7 bases, with 16 bases between. CDR3 DNA sequence: TGCGCCAGCACCCCCGGGGGGGGTGGTGAAAAACTGTTTTTT. This encodes CASTPGGGGEKLFF.

This clone showed up just a few times. The rearrangement uses TRBV14 and TRBJ2-2, with TRBD1 matching 9 bases. The CDR3 is 16 residues long. The trim removed 6 bases at V and 6 bases at J, leaving 11 bases unmatched. Germline V lookup: CDR1 SGHDN, CDR2 FVKESK. As DNA, the CDR3 is TGTGCCAGCAGACGCACCGGGACAGGGATCTCCGGGGAGCTGTTTTTT. This gives the protein CASRRTGTGISGELFF.

The count of this clone is one. The chain combines TRBV9 with TRBJ2-7; 9 bases map to TRBD1. CDR3 size: 15 residues. V lost 3 bases, J lost 2 bases, and 6 bases stayed unmatched. Germline V gene sequence: CDR1 SGDLS, CDR2 YYNGEE. CDR3 coding DNA: TGTGCCAGCAGCGGGGGACAGGGTGGGGCCTACGAGCAGTACTTC. It yields the protein CASSGGQGGAYEQYF.

J is TRBJ2-2 and V is TRBV13; maybe TRBD1 (6 bases). CDR1 is PRHDT and CDR2 is FYEKMQ in the germline V gene (reference sequence). V was trimmed by 5 bases and J by 2 bases, leaving 15 bases between them. There are 16 residues in the CDR3. The CDR3 coding sequence is TGTGCCAGCAGCCTTAACAGGGCGGTAAACACCGGGGAGCTGTTTTTT. Protein product: CASSLNRAVNTGELFF.

This chain joins TRBV9 and TRBJ1-4; no reliable D call. The CDR3 loop spans 12 amino acids. CDR1 SGDLS and CDR2 YYNGEE come from the germline V gene. Trimming took 0 bases from V and 10 from J, leaving 7 bases between them. The CDR3 DNA reads TGTGCCAGCAGCGTAGGGGAGGGAAAACTGTTTTTT. This codes for CASSVGEGKLFF.

This chain joins TRBV19 and TRBJ2-5; the D gene is possibly TRBD2 (6 bases). The germline V gene encodes CDR1 LNHDA and CDR2 SQIVND (reference sequence). The length of the CDR3 is 14 residues. V was clipped by 5 bases and J by 6 bases, with 16 bases between them. CDR3: CASSPGLREKTQYF. The CDR3 coding sequence is TGTGCCAGTAGTCCGGGACTCCGAGAGAAGACCCAGTACTTC.

This clone was counted only a few times. The chain employs TRBV7-8 and TRBJ1-2, with 11 positions matching TRBD1. Germline CDR1 is SGHVS and CDR2 is FQNEAQ. This CDR3 is built from 16 residues. The V gene end was trimmed by 6 bases and the J gene end by 1 base; junction bases not matched to a gene: 7. The CDR3 sequence is CASRDGQGALNYGYTF. The CDR3 nucleotides read TGTGCCAGCAGAGATGGACAGGGGGCTCTTAACTATGGCTACACCTTC.

The chain has TRBV28 and TRBJ2-3; 8 nucleotides match TRBD1. CDR1 and CDR2 from the germline V gene are MDHEN and SYDVKM. The ends lost 1 base at V and 9 bases at J; junction bases unmatched: 24. CDR3 length: 20 residues. The CDR3 sequence: CASSLFTGWGGQGPLGTQYF. CDR3 coding DNA: TGTGCCAGCAGTTTATTCACCGGGTGGGGTGGACAGGGACCCCTAGGGACGCAGTATTTT.

A note on this clone: This may be a read error: a much more frequent sequence differs by one nucleotide. This chain joins TRBV5-6 and TRBJ2-2; D not certain. Trimming cost V 2 bases and J 1 base, with 3 bases left between them. Germline V CDR1 and CDR2: SGHDT, YYEEEE. CDR3 length: 13 residues. DNA of the CDR3: TGTGCCAGCAGCTTCGTGAACACCGGGGAGCTGTTTTTT. The encoded protein is CASSFVNTGELFF.

As DNA, the CDR3 is TGTGCCAGTGGGAGGGAACACGGCTACAATGAGCAGTTCTTC. This sequence encodes CASGREHGYNEQFF. The chain combines TRBV19 with TRBJ2-1; 7 bases match TRBD2. Losses at the gene ends were 8 bases for V and 3 bases for J; bases not matched to a gene: 7. Germline V gives CDR1 LNHDA, CDR2 SQIVND (reference sequence). This CDR3 contains 14 residues. The full variable domain, completed using reference TRBV19 and TRBJ2-1, is DGGITQSPKYLFRKEGQNVTLSCEQNLNHDAMYWYRQDPGQGLRLIYYSQIVNDFQKGDIAEGYSVSREKKESFPLTVTSAQKNPTAFYLCASGREHGYNEQFFGPGTRLTVL.

J is TRBJ1-5 and V is TRBV10-3, with D tentatively TRBD1 (6 bases). The CDR3 extends over 18 amino acids. CDR1 and CDR2 from the germline V gene are ENHRY and SYGVKD. V was cut by 3 bases and J by 2 bases, with 20 bases left in between. The CDR3 protein is CAISEGWGGPRGNQPQHF. The DNA for the CDR3 is TGTGCCATCAGTGAAGGCTGGGGGGGCCCACGAGGCAATCAGCCCCAGCATTTT.

The CDR3 coding sequence is TGTGCCAGCAGCTTAGGAACATCAAACAATCAGCCCCAGCATTTT. Translation: CASSLGTSNNQPQHF. The chain is built from TRBV7-2 and TRBJ1-5; D remains unclear. Trimming shortened V by 1 base and J by 3 bases, and 10 bases separated the two germline ends. Germline V CDR1 and CDR2: SGHTA, FQGNSA. This CDR3 has 15 amino acids.

This rearrangement joins TRBV4-3 to TRBJ1-2; D is ambiguous. Trimming took off 5 bases at V and 4 bases at J, with 14 bases between the two ends. The length of the CDR3 is 14 residues. Germline V CDR1 and CDR2: LGHNA, YSLEER. CDR3 region: CASSYNRGPYGYTF. The DNA for the CDR3 is TGCGCCAGCAGCTATAACCGGGGTCCCTATGGCTACACCTTC.